The present T cell receptor (beta chain) was sequenced within a study of blood T cell repertoires in COVID-19. Only one count was recorded for this clone. Produced via immunoSEQ multiplex PCR; TCRdb's table is partial and in-frame only. The sample records about 240,000 clones, approximately 87% being singletons. Germline V gene data show CDR1 as MDHEN and CDR2 as SYDVKM. Between the trimmed V and J ends, which lost 10 bases and 7 bases, there was a span of 20 bases. The CDR3 totals 14 residues. V gene TRBV28 combines with J gene TRBJ1-5; tentative D call: TRBD1 (6 bases). The TCR was taken from a man in his fifties or sixties with acute or convalescent COVID-19. Sample: peripheral blood. This CDR3 reads CATRQQGGDQPQHF. In DNA form, the CDR3 reads TGTGCCACGCGACAACAGGGAGGGGACCAGCCCCAGCATTTT.